Below are 3 T cell receptor beta chains sequenced from a single sample in a study of metastatic and nonmetastatic thyroid tumors. None of the patients had undergone any treatment ahead of thyroid surgery. TCRdb re-clonotyped the PCR reads through MiXCR. Among some 15,000 clones listed, around 33% were seen once. The sequenced sample consisted of tumor tissue. The receptor set was obtained from a male donor with papillary thyroid cancer or a benign thyroid nodule (not recorded which). Some clones in this sample may be carry-over from other donors' samples.

A remark on this clone: Germline and junction disagree at one end, which may indicate a read error. The rearrangement uses TRBV3-1 and TRBJ1-4, with a possible D match to TRBD1 (5 bases). This CDR3 has 16 amino acids. Germline V lookup: CDR1 LGHDT, CDR2 YNNKEL (reference sequence). CDR3 DNA: TGTGCCAGCATCCAACGGGGTTCGGGGCAAAATGAAAAACTGTTTTTT. Translation gives CASIQRGSGQNEKLFF.

Worth noting for this clone: One end of the junction does not line up with germline, which may come from a read error. V usage is TRBV19 and J usage is TRBJ2-2; D gene uncertain. CDR1 and CDR2 from the germline V gene are LNHDA and SQIVND (reference sequence). This CDR3 comprises 15 residues. The CDR3 loop reads CAISIVRVISGELFF. The CDR3 DNA reads as TGTGCCATTAGTATAGTCCGGGTCATCTCCGGGGAGCTGTTTTTT. Looking up the rest from reference TRBV19 and TRBJ2-2 gives the full variable domain: DGGITQSPKYLFRKEGQNVTLSCEQNLNHDAMYWYRQDPGQGLRLIYYSQIVNDFQKGDIAEGYSVSREKKESFPLTVTSAQKNPTAFYLCAISIVRVISGELFFGEGSRLTVL.

This clone is judged medium-sized. Other DNA sequences within the sample encode an identical CDR3. V gene TRBV5-1 combines with J gene TRBJ1-2; D gene unclear. The CDR3 has 15 residues. The V end was cut by 3 bases, the J end by 4 bases, with 16 bases between. The germline V gene encodes CDR1 SGHRS and CDR2 YFSETQ. CDR3: CASSYPSGSLYGYTF. CDR3 DNA sequence: TGCGCCAGCAGCTATCCCTCAGGCAGCCTCTATGGCTACACCTTC.